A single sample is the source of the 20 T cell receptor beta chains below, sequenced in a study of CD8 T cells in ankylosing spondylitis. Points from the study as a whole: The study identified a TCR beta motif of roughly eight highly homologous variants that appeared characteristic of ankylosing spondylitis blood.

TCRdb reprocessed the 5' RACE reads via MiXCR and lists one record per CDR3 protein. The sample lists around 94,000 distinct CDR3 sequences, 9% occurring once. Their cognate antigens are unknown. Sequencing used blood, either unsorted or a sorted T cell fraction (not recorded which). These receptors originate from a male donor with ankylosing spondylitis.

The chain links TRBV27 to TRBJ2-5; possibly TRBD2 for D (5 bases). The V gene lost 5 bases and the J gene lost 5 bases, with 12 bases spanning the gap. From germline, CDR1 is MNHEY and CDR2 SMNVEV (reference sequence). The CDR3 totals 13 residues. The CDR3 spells CASSPDGGETQYF. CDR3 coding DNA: TGTGCCAGCAGTCCAGATGGAGGCGAGACCCAGTACTTC.

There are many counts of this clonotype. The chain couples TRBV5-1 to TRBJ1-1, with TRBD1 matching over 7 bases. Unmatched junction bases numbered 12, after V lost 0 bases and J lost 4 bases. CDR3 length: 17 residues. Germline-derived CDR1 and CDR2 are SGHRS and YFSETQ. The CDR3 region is CASSLGHRGGVGTEAFF. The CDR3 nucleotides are TGCGCCAGCAGCTTGGGACACAGGGGAGGGGTAGGCACTGAAGCTTTCTTT.

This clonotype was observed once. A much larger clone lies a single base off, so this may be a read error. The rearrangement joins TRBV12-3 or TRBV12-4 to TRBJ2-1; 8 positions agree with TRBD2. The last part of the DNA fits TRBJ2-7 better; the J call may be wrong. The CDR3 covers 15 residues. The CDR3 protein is CASSLGAGVGNEQYF. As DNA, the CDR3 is TGTGCCAGCAGTTTAGGAGCGGGAGTGGGCAATGAGCAGTACTTC.

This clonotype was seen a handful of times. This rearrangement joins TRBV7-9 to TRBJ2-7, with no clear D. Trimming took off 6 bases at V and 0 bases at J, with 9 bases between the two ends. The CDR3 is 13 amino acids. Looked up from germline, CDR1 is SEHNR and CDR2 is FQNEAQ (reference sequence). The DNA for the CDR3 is TGTGCCAGCAGAAAAGACAACTCCTACGAGCAGTACTTC. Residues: CASRKDNSYEQYF.

For the CDR3, the DNA is TGTGCCACCAGCAGCCCTCCACAGGGATACAATGAGCAGTTCTTC. This translates into CATSSPPQGYNEQFF. J is TRBJ2-1 and V is TRBV15; a possible D gene is TRBD1 (6 bases). The CDR3 is 15 residues long. Per germline, CDR1 LNHNV and CDR2 YYDKDF (reference sequence). The V end lost 3 bases, the J end lost 4 bases, and 13 bases lay between the germline ends.

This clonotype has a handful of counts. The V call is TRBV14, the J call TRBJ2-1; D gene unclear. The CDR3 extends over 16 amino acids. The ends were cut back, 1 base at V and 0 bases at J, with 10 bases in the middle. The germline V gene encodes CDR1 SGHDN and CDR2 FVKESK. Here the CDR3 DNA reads TGTGCCAGCAGCCAAGCTCCGGCCAGCTCCTACAATGAGCAGTTCTTC. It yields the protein CASSQAPASSYNEQFF.

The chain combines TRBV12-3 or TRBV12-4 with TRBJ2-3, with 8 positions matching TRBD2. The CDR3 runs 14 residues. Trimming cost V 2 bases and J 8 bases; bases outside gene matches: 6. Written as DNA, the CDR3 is TGTGCCAGCAGTTTATCCGGGGGGGCGGCTACGCAGTATTTT. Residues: CASSLSGGAATQYF.

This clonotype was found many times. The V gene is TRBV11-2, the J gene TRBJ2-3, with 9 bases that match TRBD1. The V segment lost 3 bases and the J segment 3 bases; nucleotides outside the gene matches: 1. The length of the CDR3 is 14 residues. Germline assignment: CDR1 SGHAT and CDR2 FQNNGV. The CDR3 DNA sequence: TGTGCCAGCAGCTTTGACAGGGGGACAGATACGCAGTATTTT. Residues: CASSFDRGTDTQYF.

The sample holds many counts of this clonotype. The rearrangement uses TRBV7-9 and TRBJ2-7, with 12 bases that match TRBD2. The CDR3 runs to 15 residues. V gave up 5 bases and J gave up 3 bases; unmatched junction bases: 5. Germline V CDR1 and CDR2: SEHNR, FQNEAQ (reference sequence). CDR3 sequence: CASSPASGRVYEQYV. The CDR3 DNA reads TGTGCCAGCAGCCCTGCTAGCGGGAGGGTCTACGAGCAGTACGTC.

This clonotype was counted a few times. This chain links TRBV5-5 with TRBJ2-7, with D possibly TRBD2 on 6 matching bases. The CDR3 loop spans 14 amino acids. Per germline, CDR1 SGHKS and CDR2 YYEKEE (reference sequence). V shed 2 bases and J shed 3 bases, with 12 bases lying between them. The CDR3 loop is CASSFGTSYYEQYV. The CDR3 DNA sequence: TGTGCCAGCAGCTTTGGGACTTCCTACTACGAGCAGTACGTC.

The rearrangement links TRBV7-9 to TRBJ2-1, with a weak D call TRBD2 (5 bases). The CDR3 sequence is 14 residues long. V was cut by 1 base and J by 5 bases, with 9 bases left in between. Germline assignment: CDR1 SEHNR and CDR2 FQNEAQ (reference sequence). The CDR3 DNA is TGTGCCAGCAGCTTAGATGCGGGTCACAATGAGCAGTTCTTC. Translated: CASSLDAGHNEQFF.

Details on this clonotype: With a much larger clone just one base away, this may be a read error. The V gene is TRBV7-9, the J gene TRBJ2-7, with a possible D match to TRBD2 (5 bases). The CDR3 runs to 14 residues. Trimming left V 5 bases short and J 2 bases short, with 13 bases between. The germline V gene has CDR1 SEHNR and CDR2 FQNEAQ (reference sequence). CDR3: CASSPWTPAYEQYF. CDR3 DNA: TGTGCCAGCAGCCCCTGGACTCCTGCCTACGAGCAGTACTTC.

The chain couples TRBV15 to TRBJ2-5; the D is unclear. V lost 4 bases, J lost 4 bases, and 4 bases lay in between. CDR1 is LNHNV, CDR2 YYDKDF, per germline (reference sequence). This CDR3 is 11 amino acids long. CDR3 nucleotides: TGTGCCACCAGCACGGGAGAGACCCAGTACTTC. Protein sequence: CATSTGETQYF.

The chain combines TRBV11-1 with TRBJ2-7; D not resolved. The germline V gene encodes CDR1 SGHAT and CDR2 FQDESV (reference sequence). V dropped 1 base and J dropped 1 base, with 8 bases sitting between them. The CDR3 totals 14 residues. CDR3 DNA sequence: TGTGCCAGCAGCTTAGACTTCCTTTCCTACGAGCAGTACTTC. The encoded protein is CASSLDFLSYEQYF.

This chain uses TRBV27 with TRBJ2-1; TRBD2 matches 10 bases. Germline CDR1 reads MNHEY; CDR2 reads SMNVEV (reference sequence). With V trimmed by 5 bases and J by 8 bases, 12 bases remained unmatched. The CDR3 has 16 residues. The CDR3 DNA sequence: TGTGCCAGCAGTCGGCTAGCGGGGGTGGGATCGGATGAGCAGTTCTTC. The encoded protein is CASSRLAGVGSDEQFF.

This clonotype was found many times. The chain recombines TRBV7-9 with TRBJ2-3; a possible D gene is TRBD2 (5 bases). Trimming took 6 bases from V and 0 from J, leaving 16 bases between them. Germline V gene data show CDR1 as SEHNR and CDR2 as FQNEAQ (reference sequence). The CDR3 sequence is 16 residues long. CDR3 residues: CASRDLLAGSTDTQYF. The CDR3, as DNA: TGTGCCAGCAGGGACCTCCTGGCGGGCAGCACAGATACGCAGTATTTT.

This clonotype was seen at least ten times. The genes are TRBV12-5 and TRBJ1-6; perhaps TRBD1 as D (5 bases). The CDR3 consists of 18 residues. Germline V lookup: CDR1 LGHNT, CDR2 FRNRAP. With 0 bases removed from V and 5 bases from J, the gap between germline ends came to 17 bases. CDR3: CASGLVPRDVRNNSPLHF. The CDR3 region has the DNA TGTGCTAGTGGTTTGGTCCCCCGGGACGTCCGAAATAATTCACCCCTCCACTTT.

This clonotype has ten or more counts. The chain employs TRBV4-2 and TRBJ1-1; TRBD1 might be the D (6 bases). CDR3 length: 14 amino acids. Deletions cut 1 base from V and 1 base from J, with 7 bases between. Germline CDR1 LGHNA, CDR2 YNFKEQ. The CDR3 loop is CASSQGTANTEAFF. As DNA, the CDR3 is TGTGCCAGCAGCCAAGGGACAGCGAACACTGAAGCTTTCTTT.

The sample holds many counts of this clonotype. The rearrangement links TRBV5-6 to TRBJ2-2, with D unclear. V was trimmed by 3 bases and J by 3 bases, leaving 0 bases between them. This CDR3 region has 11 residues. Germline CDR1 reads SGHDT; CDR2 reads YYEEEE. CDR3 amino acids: CASSYTGELFF. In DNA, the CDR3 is TGTGCCAGCAGCTACACCGGGGAGCTGTTTTTT.

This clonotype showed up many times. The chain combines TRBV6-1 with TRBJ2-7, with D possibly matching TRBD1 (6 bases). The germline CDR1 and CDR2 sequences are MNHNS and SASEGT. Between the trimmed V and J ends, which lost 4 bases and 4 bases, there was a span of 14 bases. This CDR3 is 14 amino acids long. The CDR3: CASSGTGTHYEQYF. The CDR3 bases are TGTGCCAGCAGTGGAACAGGGACCCATTACGAGCAGTACTTC.